Listed here are 17 T cell receptor beta chains from one sample, sequenced in a study of blood T cell repertoires in COVID-19 (TCRdb year 2020). The library was obtained by the immunoSEQ multiplex PCR assay. The table was pulled from immuneACCESS by TCRdb, which kept in-frame rearrangements only. Such tables lose some clones; where checked, under half of the loss comes from unresolved V genes, and the rest has no known cause. The sample data list 150,000 to 190,000 clones, and 80% to 90% of these were observed just once. Roughly 9.8% of the sample is taken by the ten largest. Sequencing was performed on peripheral blood. These receptors were taken from a woman aged 50 to 60 with acute or convalescent COVID-19.

V gene TRBV6-2 or TRBV6-3 combines with J gene TRBJ1-2; no definite D call. This CDR3 is built from 12 residues. V dropped 5 bases and J dropped 8 bases, with 12 bases sitting between them. CDR1 MNHEY and CDR2 SVGEGT come from the germline V gene. The CDR3 sequence is CASSNGYRGYTF. In DNA form, the CDR3 reads TGTGCCAGCAGTAACGGGTATCGGGGCTACACCTTC.

The chain links TRBV6-5 to TRBJ2-7; D remains ambiguous. There are 11 residues in the CDR3. Germline CDR1 is MNHEY and CDR2 is SVGAGI. V was clipped by 4 bases and J by 7 bases, with 8 bases between them. Here the CDR3 reads CASSSNMEQYF. Written as DNA, the CDR3 is TGTGCCAGCAGTTCGAACATGGAGCAGTACTTC.

The V call is TRBV5-1, the J call TRBJ2-7, with 14 bases fitting TRBD2. J gave up 3 bases and V 2 bases, and 4 bases lay outside the gene matches. The length of the CDR3 is 16 residues. CDR1 and CDR2 from the germline V gene are SGHRS and YFSETQ. The CDR3 region is CASSFGLAGGLYEQYF. In DNA form, the CDR3 reads TGCGCCAGCAGCTTCGGACTAGCGGGAGGTCTCTACGAGCAGTACTTC.

This clone was seen once. This chain links TRBV27 with TRBJ2-2; TRBD2 matches at 9 bases. After removal of 3 bases from V and 4 bases from J, the junction contained 3 bases not matched to a gene. CDR1 is MNHEY, CDR2 SMNVEV, per germline (reference sequence). The length of the CDR3 is 15 residues. The CDR3 DNA sequence: TGTGCCAGCAGTTTCGGCGGGAGGGGCACCGGGGAGCTGTTTTTT. Protein product: CASSFGGRGTGELFF.

The J gene is TRBJ2-5, the V gene TRBV4-2; the match to TRBD1 covers 8 bases. The junction had 3 bases not matched to a gene; V was cut back by 1 base and J by 5 bases. Germline V gene data show CDR1 as LGHNA and CDR2 as YNFKEQ. This CDR3 has 14 amino acids. The CDR3 nucleotides are TGTGCCAGCAGCCAAGGACAGGGGAGGGAGACCCAGTACTTC. Amino acids: CASSQGQGRETQYF.

V usage is TRBV3-1 (or the pseudogene TRBV3-2) and J usage is TRBJ2-7; 7 bases line up with TRBD2. Germline V gene data show CDR1 as LGHDT and CDR2 as YNNKEL (reference sequence). The CDR3 is 18 residues long. The junction had 14 bases not matched to a gene; V was cut back by 3 bases and J by 0 bases. DNA of the CDR3: TGTGCCAGCAGCCATCGTGTGAGCGAGGGGACTATCTCCTACGAGCAGTACTTC. Its protein product is CASSHRVSEGTISYEQYF.

The CDR3 reads CASSSSPGQRNPYGYTF. CDR3 in DNA: TGTGCCAGCAGTTCGTCCCCGGGACAGAGAAATCCCTATGGCTACACCTTC. The chain uses TRBV27 and TRBJ1-2; 7 positions agree with TRBD1. Trimming took 4 bases from V and 4 from J; bases not matched to a gene: 15. Germline loops: CDR1 MNHEY, CDR2 SMNVEV (reference sequence). This CDR3 has 17 amino acids.

V and J are TRBV19 and TRBJ1-1; D possibly corresponds to TRBD1 (5 bases). Germline CDR1 LNHDA, CDR2 SQIVND (reference sequence). The CDR3 has 16 residues. Trimming removed 7 bases at V and 3 bases at J, with 21 bases between. CDR3 residues: CASTQLALGGDTEAFF. The CDR3, as DNA: TGTGCCAGTACCCAACTCGCGTTGGGGGGAGACACTGAAGCTTTCTTT.

This chain joins TRBV5-1 and TRBJ2-1; 9 bases are shared with TRBD2. This CDR3 contains 14 residues. From germline, CDR1 is SGHRS and CDR2 YFSETQ. Trimming cost V 4 bases and J 3 bases; bases outside gene matches: 2. The DNA of the CDR3 is TGCGCCAGCAGCGCTAGCGGGATCTACAATGAGCAGTTCTTC. It specifies CASSASGIYNEQFF. Based on the CDR3 plus reference TRBV5-1 and TRBJ2-1, the full variable domain is KAGVTQTPRYLIKTRGQQVTLSCSPISGHRSVSWYQQTPGQGLQFLFEYFSETQRNKGNFPGRFSGRQFSNSRSEMNVSTLELGDSALYLCASSASGIYNEQFFGPGTRLTVL.

The V gene is TRBV19, the J gene TRBJ2-1; TRBD1 agrees at 7 bases. This CDR3 has 11 residues. V shed 6 bases and J 13 bases; nucleotides not matched to a gene: 6. CDR1 LNHDA and CDR2 SQIVND come from the germline V gene (reference sequence). The CDR3 loop reads CASSRDRVQFF. CDR3 in DNA: TGTGCCAGTAGCAGAGACAGGGTTCAGTTCTTC. Full variable domain (missing parts from reference TRBV19 and TRBJ2-1): DGGITQSPKYLFRKEGQNVTLSCEQNLNHDAMYWYRQDPGQGLRLIYYSQIVNDFQKGDIAEGYSVSREKKESFPLTVTSAQKNPTAFYLCASSRDRVQFFGPGTRLTVL.

The gene calls are TRBV7-9 and TRBJ2-3, with D possibly TRBD2 on 6 matching bases. The CDR3 runs 15 residues. The V and J ends lost 5 bases and 2 bases respectively, with 14 bases between them. CDR1 is SEHNR and CDR2 is FQNEAQ in the germline V gene (reference sequence). DNA for the CDR3: TGTGCCAGCAGCCCACAGGAGGGATTCACAGATACGCAGTATTTT. This sequence encodes CASSPQEGFTDTQYF.

This sequence joins TRBV9 and TRBJ2-2; a possible D gene is TRBD2 (5 bases). CDR1 and CDR2 from the germline V gene are SGDLS and YYNGEE. V was trimmed by 2 bases and J by 0 bases, leaving 8 bases between them. The CDR3 covers 15 residues. The CDR3 region is CASSVGIANTGELFF. Here the CDR3 DNA reads TGTGCCAGCAGCGTCGGGATCGCGAACACCGGGGAGCTGTTTTTT.

The chain couples TRBV7-9 to TRBJ1-2; 8 bases agree with TRBD1. Germline V gene lookup returns CDR1 SEHNR and CDR2 FQNEAQ (reference sequence). J gave up 4 bases and V 6 bases, and 10 bases lay outside the gene matches. The CDR3 is 15 residues long. CDR3 DNA: TGTGCCAGCAGTGACGGACAGGGAGCCTTCTATGGCTACACCTTC. It specifies CASSDGQGAFYGYTF.

The gene calls are TRBV18 and TRBJ1-1; D possibly corresponds to TRBD1 (6 bases). The germline V and J ends were trimmed by 5 bases and 3 bases, with 13 bases remaining between them. The CDR3 consists of 14 residues. CDR1 KGHSH and CDR2 LQKENI come from the germline V gene. The CDR3 loop is CASSVHPGDTEAFF. In DNA, the CDR3 is TGTGCCAGCTCAGTCCACCCAGGGGACACTGAAGCTTTCTTT.

This rearrangement joins TRBV13 to TRBJ2-3; 7 positions agree with TRBD2. The CDR3 loop spans 14 amino acids. With 3 bases clipped from V and 2 bases from J, the junction kept 2 bases outside the gene matches. Germline V gene sequence: CDR1 PRHDT, CDR2 FYEKMQ (reference sequence). The CDR3, as DNA: TGTGCCAGCAGCTTGCGGGAGCCCACAGATACGCAGTATTTT. This gives the protein CASSLREPTDTQYF.

The chain employs TRBV18 and TRBJ1-2; 8 nucleotides agree with TRBD1. The V segment lost 0 bases and the J segment 5 bases; nucleotides outside the gene matches: 5. The CDR3 length is 15 residues. Germline CDR1 and CDR2: KGHSH and LQKENI. CDR3 coding DNA: TGTGCCAGCTCACCACCGGGACAGGTTGAATATGGCTACACCTTC. Translated: CASSPPGQVEYGYTF.

The chain links TRBV18 to TRBJ2-7; D may be TRBD1 (5 bases). Trimming removed 4 bases at V and 6 bases at J, with 19 bases between. This CDR3 has 15 amino acids. CDR1 and CDR2 from the germline V gene are KGHSH and LQKENI. The CDR3 spells CASSLMNAGPSEQYF. CDR3 DNA: TGTGCCAGCTCACTGATGAATGCAGGGCCCAGCGAGCAGTACTTC.